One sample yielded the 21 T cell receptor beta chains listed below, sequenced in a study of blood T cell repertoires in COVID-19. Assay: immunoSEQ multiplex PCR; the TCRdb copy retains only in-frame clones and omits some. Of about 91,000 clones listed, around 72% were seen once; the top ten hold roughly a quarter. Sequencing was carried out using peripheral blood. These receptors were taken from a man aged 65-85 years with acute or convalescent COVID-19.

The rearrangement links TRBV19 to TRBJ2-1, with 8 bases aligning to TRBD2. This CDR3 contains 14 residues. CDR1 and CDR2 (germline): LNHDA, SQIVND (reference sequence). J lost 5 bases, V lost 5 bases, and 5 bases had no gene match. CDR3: CASSPAGEHNEQFF. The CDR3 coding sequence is TGTGCCAGTAGTCCAGCGGGAGAACACAATGAGCAGTTCTTC.

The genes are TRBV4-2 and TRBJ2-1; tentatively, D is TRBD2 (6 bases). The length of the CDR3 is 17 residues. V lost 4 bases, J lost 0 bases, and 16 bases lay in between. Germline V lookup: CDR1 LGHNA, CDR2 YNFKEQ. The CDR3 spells CASSPTRLSGSYNEQFF. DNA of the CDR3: TGTGCCAGCAGCCCGACACGTCTTAGCGGCTCCTACAATGAGCAGTTCTTC.

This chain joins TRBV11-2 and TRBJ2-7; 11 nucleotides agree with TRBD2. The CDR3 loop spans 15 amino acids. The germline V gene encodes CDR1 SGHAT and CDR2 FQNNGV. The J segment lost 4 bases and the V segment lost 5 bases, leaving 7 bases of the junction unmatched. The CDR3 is CASSPGGLAVYEQYF. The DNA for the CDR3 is TGTGCCAGCAGCCCGGGGGGACTAGCGGTATACGAGCAGTACTTC. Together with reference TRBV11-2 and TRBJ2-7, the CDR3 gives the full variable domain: EAGVAQSPRYKIIEKRQSVAFWCNPISGHATLYWYQQILGQGPKLLIQFQNNGVVDDSQLPKDRFSAERLKGVDSTLKIQPAKLEDSAVYLCASSPGGLAVYEQYFGPGTRLTVT.

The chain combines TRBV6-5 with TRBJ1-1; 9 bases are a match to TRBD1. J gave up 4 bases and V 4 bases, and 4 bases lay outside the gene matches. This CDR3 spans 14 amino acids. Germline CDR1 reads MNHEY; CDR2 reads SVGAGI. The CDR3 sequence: CASSSGQGVTEAFF. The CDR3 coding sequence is TGTGCCAGCAGTTCGGGACAGGGCGTCACTGAAGCTTTCTTT.

CDR3 sequence reads: CASRVGQGEYEQYF. CDR3 nucleotide sequence: TGTGCCAGCAGGGTGGGACAGGGGGAATACGAGCAGTACTTC. The chain is built from TRBV11-2 and TRBJ2-7, with 11 bases fitting TRBD1. Looked up from germline, CDR1 is SGHAT and CDR2 is FQNNGV. V gave up 6 bases and J gave up 4 bases; unmatched junction bases: 5. This CDR3 contains 14 residues.

The CDR3: CASSLTGRNTEAFF. In nucleotides, the CDR3 is TGCGCCAGCAGCTTAACAGGGAGGAACACTGAAGCTTTCTTT. This chain connects TRBV5-1 to TRBJ1-1; possible D gene TRBD1, 6 bases. This CDR3 spans 14 amino acids. Germline V gene lookup returns CDR1 SGHRS and CDR2 YFSETQ. Between the trimmed V and J ends, which lost 2 bases and 1 base, there was a span of 9 bases.

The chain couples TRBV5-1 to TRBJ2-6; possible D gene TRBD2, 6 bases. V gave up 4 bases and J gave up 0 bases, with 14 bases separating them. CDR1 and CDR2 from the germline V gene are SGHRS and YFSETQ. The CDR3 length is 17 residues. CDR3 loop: CASSPGGSTSGANVLTF. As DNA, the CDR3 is TGCGCCAGCAGCCCCGGGGGTTCTACCTCTGGGGCCAACGTCCTGACTTTC.

The CDR3 sequence: CASSFRDRGRDEQYF. In DNA form, the CDR3 reads TGTGCCAGCAGCTTCCGGGACAGGGGACGAGACGAGCAGTACTTC. The rearrangement joins TRBV9 to TRBJ2-7; 10 nucleotides align to TRBD1. In germline, CDR1 is SGDLS, CDR2 YYNGEE. This CDR3 spans 15 amino acids. The J segment lost 5 bases and the V segment lost 4 bases, leaving 9 bases of the junction unmatched.

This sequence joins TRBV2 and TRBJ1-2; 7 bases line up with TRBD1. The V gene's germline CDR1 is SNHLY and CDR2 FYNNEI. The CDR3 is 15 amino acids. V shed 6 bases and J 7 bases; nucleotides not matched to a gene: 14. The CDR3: CASSLRDSWSVGYTF. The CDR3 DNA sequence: TGTGCCAGCAGCCTCCGGGACAGTTGGTCGGTTGGCTACACCTTC.

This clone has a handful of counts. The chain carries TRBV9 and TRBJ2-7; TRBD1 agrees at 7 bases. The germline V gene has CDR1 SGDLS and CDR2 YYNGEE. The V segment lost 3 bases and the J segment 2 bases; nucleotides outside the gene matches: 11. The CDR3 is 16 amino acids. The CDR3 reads CASSASGTVPPYEQYF. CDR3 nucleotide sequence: TGTGCCAGCAGCGCCTCCGGGACAGTGCCTCCCTACGAGCAGTACTTC. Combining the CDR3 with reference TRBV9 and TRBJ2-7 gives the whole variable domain DSGVTQTPKHLITATGQRVTLRCSPRSGDLSVYWYQQSLDQGLQFLIQYYNGEERAKGNILERFSAQQFPDLHSELNLSSLELGDSALYFCASSASGTVPPYEQYFGPGTRLTVT.

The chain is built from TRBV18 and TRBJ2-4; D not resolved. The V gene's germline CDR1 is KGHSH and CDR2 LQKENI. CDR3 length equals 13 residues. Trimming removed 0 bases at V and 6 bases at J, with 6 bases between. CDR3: CASSPPPGNIQYF. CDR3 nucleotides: TGTGCCAGCTCACCACCGCCGGGAAACATTCAGTACTTC.

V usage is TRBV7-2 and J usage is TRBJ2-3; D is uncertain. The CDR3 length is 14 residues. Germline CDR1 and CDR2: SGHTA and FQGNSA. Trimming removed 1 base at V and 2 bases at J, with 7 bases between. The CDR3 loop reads CASSLDGYTDTQYF. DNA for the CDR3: TGTGCCAGCAGCTTAGACGGTTACACAGATACGCAGTATTTT.

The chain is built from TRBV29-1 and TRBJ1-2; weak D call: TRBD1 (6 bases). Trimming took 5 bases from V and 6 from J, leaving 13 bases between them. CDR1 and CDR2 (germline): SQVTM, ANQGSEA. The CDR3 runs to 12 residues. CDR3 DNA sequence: TGCAGCGTTTATACCAACAGGGATGGCTACACCTTC. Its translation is CSVYTNRDGYTF.

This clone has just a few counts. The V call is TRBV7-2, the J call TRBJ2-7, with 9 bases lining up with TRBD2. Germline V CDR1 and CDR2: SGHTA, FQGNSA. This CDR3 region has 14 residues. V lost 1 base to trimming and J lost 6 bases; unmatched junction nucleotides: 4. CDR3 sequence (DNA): TGTGCCAGCAGCTTAGTTAGCGGGAGAGGCGAGCAGTACTTC. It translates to CASSLVSGRGEQYF.

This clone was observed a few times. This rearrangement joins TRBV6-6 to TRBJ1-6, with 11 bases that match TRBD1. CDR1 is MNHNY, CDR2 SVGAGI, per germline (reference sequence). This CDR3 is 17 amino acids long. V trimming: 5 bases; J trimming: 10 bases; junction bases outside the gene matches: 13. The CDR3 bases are TGTGCCAGCAGTCTCTGGACAGGGGGCGGAGAAGAATCACCCCTCCACTTT. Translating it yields CASSLWTGGGEESPLHF.

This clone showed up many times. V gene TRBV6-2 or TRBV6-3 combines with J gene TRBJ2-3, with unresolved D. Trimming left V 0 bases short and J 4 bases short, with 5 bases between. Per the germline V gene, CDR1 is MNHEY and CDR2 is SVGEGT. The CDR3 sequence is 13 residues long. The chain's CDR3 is CASSYSLADTQYF. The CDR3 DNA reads TGTGCCAGCAGTTACTCTCTAGCAGATACGCAGTATTTT.

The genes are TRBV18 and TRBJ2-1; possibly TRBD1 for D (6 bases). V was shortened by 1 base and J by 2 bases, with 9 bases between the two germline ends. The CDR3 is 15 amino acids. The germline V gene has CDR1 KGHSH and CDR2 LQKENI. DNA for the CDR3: TGTGCCAGCTCACCACTCGGACAGACCTACAATGAGCAGTTCTTC. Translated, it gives CASSPLGQTYNEQFF. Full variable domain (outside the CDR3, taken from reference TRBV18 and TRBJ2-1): NAGVMQNPRHLVRRRGQEARLRCSPMKGHSHVYWYRQLPEEGLKFMVYLQKENIIDESGMPKERFSAEFPKEGPSILRIQQVVRGDSAAYFCASSPLGQTYNEQFFGPGTRLTVL.

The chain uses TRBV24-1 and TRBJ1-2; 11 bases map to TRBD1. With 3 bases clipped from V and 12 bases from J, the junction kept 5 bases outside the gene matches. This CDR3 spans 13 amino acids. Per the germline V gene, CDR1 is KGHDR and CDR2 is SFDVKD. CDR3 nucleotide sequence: TGTGCCACCAGTGATACGGACAGGGGGCCGAACACCTTC. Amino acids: CATSDTDRGPNTF.

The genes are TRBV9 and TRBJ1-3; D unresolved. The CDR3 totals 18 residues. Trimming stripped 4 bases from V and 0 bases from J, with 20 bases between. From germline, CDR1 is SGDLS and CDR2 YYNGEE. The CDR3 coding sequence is TGTGCCAGCAGCCCATCGGGCCCCGGGAGAGTCTCTGGAAACACCATATATTTT. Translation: CASSPSGPGRVSGNTIYF. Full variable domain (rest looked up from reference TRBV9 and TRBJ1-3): DSGVTQTPKHLITATGQRVTLRCSPRSGDLSVYWYQQSLDQGLQFLIQYYNGEERAKGNILERFSAQQFPDLHSELNLSSLELGDSALYFCASSPSGPGRVSGNTIYFGEGSWLTVV.

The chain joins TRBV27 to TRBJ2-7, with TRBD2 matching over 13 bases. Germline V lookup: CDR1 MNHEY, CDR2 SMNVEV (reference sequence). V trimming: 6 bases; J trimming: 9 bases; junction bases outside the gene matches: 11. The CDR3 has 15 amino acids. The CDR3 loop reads CASRTGTSGTRVQYF. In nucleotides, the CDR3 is TGTGCCAGCAGGACTGGGACTAGCGGGACCCGGGTGCAGTACTTC.

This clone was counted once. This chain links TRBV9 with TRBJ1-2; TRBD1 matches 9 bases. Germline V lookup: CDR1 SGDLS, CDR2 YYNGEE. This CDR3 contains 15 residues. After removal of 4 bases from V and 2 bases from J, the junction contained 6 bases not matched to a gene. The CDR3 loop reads CASSSPDRGNYGYTF. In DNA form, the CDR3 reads TGTGCCAGCAGCTCGCCGGACAGGGGCAACTATGGCTACACCTTC.